The 20 T cell receptor beta chains presented below share a single source sample, sequenced in a study of shared clonotypes between healthy human individuals. Profiling relied on immunoSEQ multiplex PCR, and the TCRdb table lists in-frame clones only, not all of them. This sample has roughly 2.5 million clones, with roughly 92% found just once. The sequencing sample was made of naive CD4+ T cells sorted from blood. The subset: CD45RA+ positively selected. The receptors here all came from a man aged 18 to 30 in good health.

This sequence joins TRBV19 and TRBJ2-7; no reliable D call. Trimming took off 1 base at V and 1 base at J, with 8 bases between the two ends. CDR3 length: 14 amino acids. CDR1 and CDR2 from the germline V gene are LNHDA and SQIVND (reference sequence). For the CDR3, the DNA is TGTGCCAGTAGTATAGCACCGGCTTCCTACGAGCAGTACTTC. It specifies CASSIAPASYEQYF.

The V gene is TRBV19, the J gene TRBJ1-5; the D gene is possibly TRBD1 (5 bases). The ends were cut back, 4 bases at V and 6 bases at J, with 13 bases in the middle. This CDR3 is built from 14 residues. Germline CDR1 and CDR2: LNHDA and SQIVND (reference sequence). The CDR3 here is CASSKVGVVQPQHF. In nucleotides, the CDR3 is TGTGCCAGTAGTAAGGTGGGGGTCGTTCAGCCCCAGCATTTT.

The chain carries TRBV5-8 and TRBJ2-7, with D hard to call. The CDR3 extends over 13 amino acids. Germline-derived CDR1 and CDR2 are SGHTS and YDEGEE. The ends were cut back, 1 base at V and 2 bases at J, with 7 bases in the middle. The CDR3 is CASSLRPAYEQYF. For the CDR3, the DNA is TGTGCCAGCAGCTTGCGGCCAGCCTACGAGCAGTACTTC.

Only a few counts were recorded for this clone. The gene calls are TRBV7-9 and TRBJ1-5; D uncertain. Per the germline V gene, CDR1 is SEHNR and CDR2 is FQNEAQ (reference sequence). The CDR3 contains 12 residues. The V gene lost 3 bases and the J gene lost 5 bases, with 5 bases spanning the gap. CDR3 residues: CASSFTDQPQHF. The CDR3 region has the DNA TGTGCCAGCAGCTTCACGGATCAGCCCCAGCATTTT. Supplemented by reference TRBV7-9 and TRBJ1-5, the full variable domain reads DTGVSQNPRHKITKRGQNVTFRCDPISEHNRLYWYRQTLGQGPEFLTYFQNEAQLEKSRLLSDRFSAERPKGSFSTLEIQRTEQGDSAMYLCASSFTDQPQHFGDGTRLSIL.

The chain couples TRBV30 to TRBJ1-5; D ambiguous. Germline V gene data show CDR1 as GTSNPN and CDR2 as SVGIG (reference sequence). V lost 0 bases and J lost 10, with 13 bases in between. The CDR3 is 13 residues long. CDR3 nucleotide sequence: TGTGCCTGGAGTGTAAAGTTCGAGGGACCCCAGCATTTT. This sequence encodes CAWSVKFEGPQHF.

The rearrangement joins TRBV7-9 to TRBJ2-7; 10 bases match TRBD1. The CDR3 contains 14 residues. Germline V gene lookup returns CDR1 SEHNR and CDR2 FQNEAQ (reference sequence). V lost 3 bases and J lost 3; bases outside the gene matches: 2. The CDR3 region has the DNA TGTGCCAGCAGCTTGGACAGGGGGTACTACGAGCAGTACTTC. Translated: CASSLDRGYYEQYF. Complete variable domain (other parts from reference TRBV7-9 and TRBJ2-7): DTGVSQNPRHKITKRGQNVTFRCDPISEHNRLYWYRQTLGQGPEFLTYFQNEAQLEKSRLLSDRFSAERPKGSFSTLEIQRTEQGDSAMYLCASSLDRGYYEQYFGPGTRLTVT.

This clone was detected only once. The chain carries TRBV18 and TRBJ1-4; 8 bases match TRBD1. The J segment lost 5 bases and the V segment lost 3 bases, leaving 11 bases of the junction unmatched. This CDR3 comprises 17 residues. Germline-derived CDR1 and CDR2 are KGHSH and LQKENI. CDR3 bases: TGTGCCAGCTCACCTGTTCCCGGGACAGGACAAAATGAAAAACTGTTTTTT. Translated, it gives CASSPVPGTGQNEKLFF.

The chain uses TRBV21-1 and TRBJ2-7. TRBV21-1 is assigned pseudogene status. The CDR3 has 10 residues. CDR3 sequence reads: CASSNYEQYF. CDR3 bases: TGTGCCAGCAGCAACTACGAGCAGTACTTC.

Turning to this clone: The same CDR3 also results from other DNA sequences found in this sample. The chain recombines TRBV7-2 with TRBJ1-3; D is perhaps TRBD1 (5 bases). V lost 6 bases to trimming and J lost 4 bases, with 10 bases between them. From germline, CDR1 is SGHTA and CDR2 FQGNSA. This CDR3 region has 13 residues. CDR3 sequence (DNA): TGTGCCAGCAGGCAGGGTTCCGGAAACACCATATATTTT. This translates into CASRQGSGNTIYF.

Note on this clone: The sample holds other DNA sequences that translate to the same CDR3. The CDR3 bases are TGTGCCAGCTCACCGAAAGGAGAAACCCAGTACTTC. Its protein product is CASSPKGETQYF. This chain uses TRBV18 with TRBJ2-5; D unclear. Germline CDR1 is KGHSH and CDR2 is LQKENI. The CDR3 has 12 amino acids. The V gene lost 3 bases and the J gene lost 8 bases, with 10 bases spanning the gap.

V and J are TRBV7-2 and TRBJ2-3; maybe TRBD2 (6 bases). The CDR3 length is 15 residues. Trimming stripped 2 bases from V and 0 bases from J, with 9 bases between. Germline V gene lookup returns CDR1 SGHTA and CDR2 FQGNSA. The CDR3 DNA follows: TGTGCCAGCAGCTTACCACTAGCCAGCACAGATACGCAGTATTTT. It yields the protein CASSLPLASTDTQYF.

V is TRBV5-6 and J is TRBJ2-7, with a weak D call TRBD1 (7 bases). The CDR3 sequence is 14 residues long. Trimming pared 6 bases from V and 1 base from J, leaving 14 bases between. Germline loops: CDR1 SGHDT, CDR2 YYEEEE. The CDR3: CASTRRGQSYEQYF. DNA of the CDR3: TGTGCCAGCACCCGGAGGGGGCAGTCCTACGAGCAGTACTTC.

The chain combines TRBV29-1 with TRBJ2-5, with D perhaps TRBD1 (6 bases). CDR3 length: 13 residues. Germline assignment: CDR1 SQVTM and CDR2 ANQGSEA. Trimming pared 3 bases from V and 5 bases from J, leaving 13 bases between. The CDR3: CSVEARGRETQYF. DNA of the CDR3: TGCAGCGTTGAGGCCAGGGGAAGGGAGACCCAGTACTTC.

This clone was picked up one time. The chain joins TRBV11-2 to TRBJ2-3; D is uncertain. This CDR3 spans 15 amino acids. Trimming left V 2 bases short and J 3 bases short, with 12 bases between. The germline CDR1 and CDR2 sequences are SGHAT and FQNNGV. For the CDR3, the DNA is TGTGCCAGCAGCTTAAGTCCTAGACCGACAGATACGCAGTATTTT. This translates into CASSLSPRPTDTQYF. The full variable domain, in which reference TRBV11-2 and TRBJ2-3 provide the parts outside the CDR3, is EAGVAQSPRYKIIEKRQSVAFWCNPISGHATLYWYQQILGQGPKLLIQFQNNGVVDDSQLPKDRFSAERLKGVDSTLKIQPAKLEDSAVYLCASSLSPRPTDTQYFGPGTRLTVL.

The rearrangement joins TRBV7-2 to TRBJ2-3; 12 bases map to TRBD2. Germline V lookup: CDR1 SGHTA, CDR2 FQGNSA. CDR3 length: 17 amino acids. V gave up 3 bases and J gave up 0 bases; unmatched junction bases: 4. This CDR3 is CASSFPGTSGSTDTQYF. In DNA form, the CDR3 reads TGTGCCAGCAGCTTCCCCGGGACTAGCGGGAGCACAGATACGCAGTATTTT.

This rearrangement joins TRBV2 to TRBJ1-5; a weak D match, TRBD1 (5 bases). The CDR3 runs to 14 residues. Trimming removed 7 bases from V and 0 bases from J, with 10 bases in between. Germline V gene data show CDR1 as SNHLY and CDR2 as FYNNEI. The CDR3 sequence: CASTGGASNQPQHF. The CDR3 DNA is TGTGCCAGCACTGGAGGGGCTAGCAATCAGCCCCAGCATTTT.

The V and J genes are TRBV7-2 and TRBJ1-5; D is perhaps TRBD1 (6 bases). This CDR3 is built from 15 residues. The V end lost 1 base, the J end lost 5 bases, and 12 bases lay between the germline ends. Germline CDR1 and CDR2: SGHTA and FQGNSA. As DNA, the CDR3 is TGTGCCAGCAGCTTAGACAGGGAGTCAGATCAGCCCCAGCATTTT. It codes for CASSLDRESDQPQHF.

The chain couples TRBV28 to TRBJ1-1, with a possible D match to TRBD1 (5 bases). The germline CDR1 and CDR2 sequences are MDHEN and SYDVKM. With 6 bases removed from V and 0 bases from J, the gap between germline ends came to 11 bases. The CDR3 has 14 residues. CDR3 DNA sequence: TGTGCCAGCAGGGAGGGGATCATGAACACTGAAGCTTTCTTT. It translates to CASREGIMNTEAFF.

The chain is built from TRBV7-2 and TRBJ2-1; D possibly corresponds to TRBD2 (6 bases). Looked up from germline, CDR1 is SGHTA and CDR2 is FQGNSA. V gave up 5 bases and J gave up 5 bases, with 16 bases separating them. The CDR3 sequence is 15 residues long. The chain's CDR3 is CASSNGRVPNNEQFF. DNA for the CDR3: TGTGCCAGCAGCAACGGGAGAGTCCCTAACAATGAGCAGTTCTTC. Based on the CDR3 plus reference TRBV7-2 and TRBJ2-1, the full variable domain is GAGVSQSPSNKVTEKGKDVELRCDPISGHTALYWYRQSLGQGLEFLIYFQGNSAPDKSGLPSDRFSAERTGGSVSTLTIQRTQQEDSAVYLCASSNGRVPNNEQFFGPGTRLTVL.

The chain joins TRBV30 to TRBJ2-1, with a possible D match to TRBD1 (6 bases). The CDR3 spans 13 residues. CDR1 GTSNPN and CDR2 SVGIG come from the germline V gene (reference sequence). V dropped 0 bases and J dropped 11 bases, with 14 bases sitting between them. This CDR3 reads CAWSVGGWLQQFF. The CDR3 DNA sequence: TGTGCCTGGAGTGTAGGGGGTTGGTTACAGCAGTTCTTC.